This T cell receptor (beta chain) was captured by sequencing in a study of ipilimumab plus nivolumab after autologous stem cell transplantation. In the study overall: Typical patient got 5 ipilimumab doses and roughly eight nivolumab doses (median). The DLBCL cohort had primary refractory and relapsed disease, with 18-month progression-free survival of around 88% and 27%.

The CDR3 runs to 15 residues. CDR1 is SGHNT and CDR2 is YYREEE in the germline V gene (reference sequence). Trimming pared 0 bases from V and 2 bases from J, leaving 11 bases between. This clone was counted a few times. Its antigen is undetermined. Through week 26, nivolumab 3 mg/kg IV was given weeks 1, 4, 7, 10, then biweekly. Repertoires were generated with immunoSEQ multiplex PCR, while TCRdb's copy carries only in-frame clones and drops some. The repertoire holds 20,000 to 25,000 clones, with roughly 80% as singletons. Findings and limits, study-wide: Per the authors, repertoire, Treg and microbiota data justify further study.

The receptor's source is a male donor with diffuse large B-cell lymphoma. V is TRBV5-4 and J is TRBJ1-2; D call uncertain. Sequencing was performed on PBMCs, taken in a trial of ipilimumab plus nivolumab as post-transplant consolidation. Here the CDR3 DNA reads TGTGCCAGCAGCTTGGCCGCTACATTGAACTATGGCTACACCTTC. It codes for CASSLAATLNYGYTF.